Sequencing of this TCR beta chain was carried out in a study of cytomegalovirus exposure and HLA in healthy donors. At the level of the study: Out of 398 genotyped donors, around 80% belonged to the Caucasian-associated ancestry cluster. Study-wide results and limits: Several V segments, TRBV6-2 and TRBV6-3 among them, could not be told apart and were dropped. One variant, a missense change in DCLRE1C, was linked in a later analysis to TCR beta V- and J-gene trimming.

Comments on this clone: Its target is unknown. Other DNA sequences in the same sample also yield this CDR3.

The germline CDR1 and CDR2 sequences are MNHNS and SASEGT. J gave up 2 bases and V 6 bases, and 3 bases lay outside the gene matches. The CDR3 length is 14 residues. PCR amplification relied on 60 Vbeta primers (plus 13 Jbeta primers). Using immunoSEQ multiplex PCR, the repertoire was profiled, and TCRdb retains in-frame clones only, with some absent. Of roughly 140,000 clones listed, roughly 80% were seen once; the top ten hold about 5.6%. The sequencing input was PBMCs. The sequence was obtained from a man aged 25-40 years in good health and CMV-seropositive. The genes are TRBV6-1 and TRBJ2-7; 11 positions match TRBD1. DNA for the CDR3: TGTGCCAGCAGACCGGGACAGGGGGCCTACGAGCAGTACTTC. This sequence encodes CASRPGQGAYEQYF.